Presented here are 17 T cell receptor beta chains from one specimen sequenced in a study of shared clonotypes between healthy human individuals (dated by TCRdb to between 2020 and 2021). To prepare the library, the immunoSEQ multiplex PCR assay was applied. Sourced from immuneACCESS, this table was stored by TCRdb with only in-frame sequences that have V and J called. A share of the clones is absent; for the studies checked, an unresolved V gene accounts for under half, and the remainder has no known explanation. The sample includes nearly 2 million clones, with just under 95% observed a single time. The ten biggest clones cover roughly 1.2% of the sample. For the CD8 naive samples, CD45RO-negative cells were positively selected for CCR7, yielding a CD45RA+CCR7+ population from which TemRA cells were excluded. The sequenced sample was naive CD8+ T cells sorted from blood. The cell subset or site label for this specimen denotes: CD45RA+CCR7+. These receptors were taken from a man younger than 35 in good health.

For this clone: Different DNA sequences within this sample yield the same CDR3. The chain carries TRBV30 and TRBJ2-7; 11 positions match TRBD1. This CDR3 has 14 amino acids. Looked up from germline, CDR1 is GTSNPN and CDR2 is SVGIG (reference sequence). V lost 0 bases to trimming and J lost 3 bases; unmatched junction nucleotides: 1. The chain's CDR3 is CAWSVGTGGYEQYF. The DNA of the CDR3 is TGTGCCTGGAGTGTCGGGACAGGGGGCTACGAGCAGTACTTC.

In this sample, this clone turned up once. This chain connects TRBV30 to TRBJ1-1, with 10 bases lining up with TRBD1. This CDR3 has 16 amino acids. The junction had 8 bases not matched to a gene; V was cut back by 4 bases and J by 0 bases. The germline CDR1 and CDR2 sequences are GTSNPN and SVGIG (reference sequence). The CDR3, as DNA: TGTGCCTGGACCGGGACAGGGGAACCTATGAACACTGAAGCTTTCTTT. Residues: CAWTGTGEPMNTEAFF.

CDR3 sequence reads: CASSNDQPQHF. CDR3 DNA: TGTGCCAGCAGTAATGATCAGCCCCAGCATTTT. This sequence joins TRBV2 and TRBJ1-5; D unresolved. Trimming shortened V by 5 bases and J by 5 bases, and 4 bases separated the two germline ends. Germline V gene lookup returns CDR1 SNHLY and CDR2 FYNNEI. The CDR3 totals 11 residues.

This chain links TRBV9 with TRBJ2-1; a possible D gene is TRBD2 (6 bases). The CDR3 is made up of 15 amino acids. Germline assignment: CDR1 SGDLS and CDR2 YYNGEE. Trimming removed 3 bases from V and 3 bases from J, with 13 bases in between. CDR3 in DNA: TGTGCCAGCAGCGCTCTCCCGGGAGACTACAATGAGCAGTTCTTC. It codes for CASSALPGDYNEQFF.

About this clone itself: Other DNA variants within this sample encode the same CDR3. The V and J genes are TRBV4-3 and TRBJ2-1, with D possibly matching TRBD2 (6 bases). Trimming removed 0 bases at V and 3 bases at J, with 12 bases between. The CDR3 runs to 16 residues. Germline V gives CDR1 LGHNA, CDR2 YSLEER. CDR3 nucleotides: TGCGCCAGCAGCCAAGATCCCGGGGGAGGCTACAATGAGCAGTTCTTC. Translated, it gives CASSQDPGGGYNEQFF.

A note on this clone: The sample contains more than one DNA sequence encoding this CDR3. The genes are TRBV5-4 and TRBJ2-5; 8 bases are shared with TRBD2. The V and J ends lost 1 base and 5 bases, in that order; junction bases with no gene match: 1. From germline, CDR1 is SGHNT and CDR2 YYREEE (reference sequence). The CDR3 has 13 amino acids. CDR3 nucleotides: TGTGCCAGCAGCTTGAGCGGGGGCGAGACCCAGTACTTC. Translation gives CASSLSGGETQYF.

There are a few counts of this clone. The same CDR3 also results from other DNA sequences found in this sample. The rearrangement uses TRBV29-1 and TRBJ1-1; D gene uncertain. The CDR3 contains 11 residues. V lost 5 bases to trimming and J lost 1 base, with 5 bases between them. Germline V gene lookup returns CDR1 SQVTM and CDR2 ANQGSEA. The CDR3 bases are TGCAGCGTTACGGAGAACACTGAAGCTTTCTTT. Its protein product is CSVTENTEAFF.

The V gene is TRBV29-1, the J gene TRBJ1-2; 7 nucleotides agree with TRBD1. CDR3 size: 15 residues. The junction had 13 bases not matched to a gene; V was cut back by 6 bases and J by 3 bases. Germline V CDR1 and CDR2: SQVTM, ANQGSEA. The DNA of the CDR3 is TGCAGCGTCCCTTTACCCGGGACAGCCCACTATGGCTACACCTTC. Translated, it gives CSVPLPGTAHYGYTF.

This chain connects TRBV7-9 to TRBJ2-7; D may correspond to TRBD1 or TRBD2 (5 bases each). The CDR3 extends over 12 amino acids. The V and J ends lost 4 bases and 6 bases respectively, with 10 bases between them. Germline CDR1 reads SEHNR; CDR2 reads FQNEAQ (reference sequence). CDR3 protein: CASSSSGLEQYF. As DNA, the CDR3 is TGTGCCAGCAGCTCCTCGGGGCTCGAGCAGTACTTC.

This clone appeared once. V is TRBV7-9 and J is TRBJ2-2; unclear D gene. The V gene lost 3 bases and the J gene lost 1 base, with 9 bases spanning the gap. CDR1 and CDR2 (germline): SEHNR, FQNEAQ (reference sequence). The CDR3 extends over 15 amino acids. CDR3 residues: CASSFVEGNTGELFF. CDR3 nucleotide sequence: TGTGCCAGCAGCTTTGTGGAAGGGAACACCGGGGAGCTGTTTTTT.

The CDR3 DNA follows: TGTGCCAGCATTTATATACCCGGGACAGGGGACTACGAGCAGTACTTC. Protein sequence: CASIYIPGTGDYEQYF. The rearrangement joins TRBV6-6 to TRBJ2-7; TRBD1 matches at 10 bases. Trimming took 7 bases from V and 3 from J; bases not matched to a gene: 12. The CDR3 runs to 16 residues. Germline loops: CDR1 MNHNY, CDR2 SVGAGI (reference sequence).

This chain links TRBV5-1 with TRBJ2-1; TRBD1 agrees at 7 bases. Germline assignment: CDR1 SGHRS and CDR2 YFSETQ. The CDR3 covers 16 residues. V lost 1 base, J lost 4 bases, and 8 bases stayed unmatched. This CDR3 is CASSLKLGQTYNEQFF. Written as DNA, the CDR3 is TGCGCCAGCAGCTTGAAGTTGGGACAGACTTACAATGAGCAGTTCTTC.

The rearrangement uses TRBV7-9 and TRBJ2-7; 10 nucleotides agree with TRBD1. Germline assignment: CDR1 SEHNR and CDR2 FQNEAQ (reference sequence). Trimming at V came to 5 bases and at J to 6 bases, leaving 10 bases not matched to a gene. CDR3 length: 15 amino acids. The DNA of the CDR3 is TGTGCCAGCAGCCCCCAGACAGGGGGCTTCTTCGAGCAGTACTTC. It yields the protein CASSPQTGGFFEQYF.

CDR3 nucleotide sequence: TGTGCCAGCAGCGACTCGAGGGGCACAGATACGCAGTATTTT. This gives the protein CASSDSRGTDTQYF. This rearrangement joins TRBV9 to TRBJ2-3; tentative D call: TRBD2 (5 bases). The germline gives CDR1 SGDLS, CDR2 YYNGEE. The V gene lost 3 bases and the J gene lost 1 base, with 9 bases spanning the gap. CDR3 length: 14 amino acids. Variable domain in full (rest from reference TRBV9 and TRBJ2-3): DSGVTQTPKHLITATGQRVTLRCSPRSGDLSVYWYQQSLDQGLQFLIQYYNGEERAKGNILERFSAQQFPDLHSELNLSSLELGDSALYFCASSDSRGTDTQYFGPGTRLTVL.

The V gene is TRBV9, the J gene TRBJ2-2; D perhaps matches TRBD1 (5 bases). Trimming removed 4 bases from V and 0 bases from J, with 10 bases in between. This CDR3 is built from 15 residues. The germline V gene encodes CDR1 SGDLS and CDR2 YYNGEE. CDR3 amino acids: CASSLGDTNTGELFF. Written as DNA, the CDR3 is TGTGCCAGCAGCTTAGGGGATACGAACACCGGGGAGCTGTTTTTT.

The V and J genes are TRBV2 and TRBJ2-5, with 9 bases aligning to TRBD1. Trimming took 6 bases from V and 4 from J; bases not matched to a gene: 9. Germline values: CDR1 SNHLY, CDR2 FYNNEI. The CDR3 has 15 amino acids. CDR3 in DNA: TGTGCCAGCAGGAGAGACAGGGGGTCAGGAGAGACCCAGTACTTC. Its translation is CASRRDRGSGETQYF.

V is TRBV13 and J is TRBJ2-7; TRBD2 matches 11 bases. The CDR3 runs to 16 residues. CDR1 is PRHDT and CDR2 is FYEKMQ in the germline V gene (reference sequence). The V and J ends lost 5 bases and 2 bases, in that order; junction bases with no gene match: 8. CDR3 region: CASSPRLAGGTYEQYF. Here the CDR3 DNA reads TGTGCCAGCAGCCCCCGCCTAGCGGGGGGTACCTACGAGCAGTACTTC.